Listed here are 13 T cell receptor beta chains from one sample, sequenced in a study of control samples from healthy donors and cancer patients. The protocol was immunoSEQ multiplex PCR, while the TCRdb copy is restricted to in-frame clones and leaves out a portion. This repertoire shows approximately 170,000 clones, roughly 91% found once; its top ten account for about 1.6%. What was sequenced was blood. The receptors come from a woman aged 25 to 39 in good health.

DNA for the CDR3: TGTGCCAGTAGTATAGGGACAGGGTGGAACATTCAGTACTTC. This gives the protein CASSIGTGWNIQYF. The gene calls are TRBV19 and TRBJ2-4; 8 nucleotides align to TRBD1. The germline V gene encodes CDR1 LNHDA and CDR2 SQIVND (reference sequence). The CDR3 has 14 amino acids. The J segment lost 7 bases and the V segment lost 1 base, leaving 3 bases of the junction unmatched. Full variable domain (missing parts from reference TRBV19 and TRBJ2-4): DGGITQSPKYLFRKEGQNVTLSCEQNLNHDAMYWYRQDPGQGLRLIYYSQIVNDFQKGDIAEGYSVSREKKESFPLTVTSAQKNPTAFYLCASSIGTGWNIQYFGAGTRLSVL.

The gene calls are TRBV19 and TRBJ1-1, with 10 positions matching TRBD1. Germline loops: CDR1 LNHDA, CDR2 SQIVND (reference sequence). The CDR3 length is 15 residues. Trimming at V came to 5 bases and at J to 0 bases, leaving 3 bases not matched to a gene. CDR3: CASSAGQGVNTEAFF. As DNA, the CDR3 is TGTGCCAGTAGTGCCGGACAGGGGGTGAACACTGAAGCTTTCTTT.

This clone appeared once. The DNA of the CDR3 is TGCAGCGTTGAAAAAGGGCCTAGCGGGAGTGGGAATGAGCAGTTCTTC. Translated, it gives CSVEKGPSGSGNEQFF. The V gene is TRBV29-1, the J gene TRBJ2-1; 10 nucleotides match TRBD2. From germline, CDR1 is SQVTM and CDR2 ANQGSEA. Trimming took 2 bases from V and 7 from J; bases not matched to a gene: 11. The CDR3 totals 16 residues.

This clone was picked up a small number of times. This CDR3 is also generated by other DNA sequences in the sample. This chain uses TRBV6-4 with TRBJ2-3; TRBD1 agrees at 9 bases. The junction had 1 base not matched to a gene; V was cut back by 3 bases and J by 3 bases. The germline V gene has CDR1 MRHNA and CDR2 SNTAGT. This CDR3 has 14 residues. The CDR3, as DNA: TGTGCCAGCAGTGAGACAGGGGGGACAGATACGCAGTATTTT. Protein sequence: CASSETGGTDTQYF.

As DNA, the CDR3 is TGTGCCAGTAGTTCCCACTACGAGCAGTACTTC. Protein: CASSSHYEQYF. V and J are TRBV19 and TRBJ2-7; D unresolved. Germline-derived CDR1 and CDR2 are LNHDA and SQIVND (reference sequence). The CDR3 totals 11 residues. Trimming cost V 5 bases and J 3 bases, with 5 bases left between them.

This chain uses TRBV6-2 or TRBV6-3 with TRBJ2-3; D gene ambiguous. The CDR3 loop spans 15 amino acids. The germline V gene encodes CDR1 MNHEY and CDR2 SVGEGT. Trimming removed 3 bases from V and 0 bases from J, with 10 bases in between. CDR3: CASSYQEFSTDTQYF. DNA for the CDR3: TGTGCCAGCAGTTATCAGGAGTTCAGCACAGATACGCAGTATTTT.

This chain joins TRBV19 and TRBJ1-2; no reliable D call. The CDR3 spans 13 residues. From germline, CDR1 is LNHDA and CDR2 SQIVND (reference sequence). V was cut by 7 bases and J by 4 bases, with 13 bases left in between. CDR3 coding DNA: TGTGCCAGTACCCCAGGAGGATTCTATGGCTACACCTTC. Translation: CASTPGGFYGYTF.

This sequence joins TRBV29-1 and TRBJ2-7; TRBD1 aligns across 8 bases. This CDR3 is 12 amino acids long. The junction had 4 bases not matched to a gene; V was cut back by 6 bases and J by 3 bases. Germline V lookup: CDR1 SQVTM, CDR2 ANQGSEA. The CDR3 reads CSVFGQGYEQYF. In DNA form, the CDR3 reads TGCAGCGTATTTGGACAGGGCTACGAGCAGTACTTC.

In its sample, this clone was seen once. The rearrangement joins TRBV5-4 to TRBJ1-2; D is ambiguous. Per germline, CDR1 SGHNT and CDR2 YYREEE (reference sequence). CDR3 length: 13 amino acids. V shed 4 bases and J shed 1 base, with 8 bases lying between them. CDR3 nucleotides: TGTGCCAGCAGCCGCCAGGATAACTATGGCTACACCTTC. Encoded protein: CASSRQDNYGYTF.

The V call is TRBV11-2, the J call TRBJ1-3, with D hard to call. With 1 base removed from V and 3 bases from J, the gap between germline ends came to 7 bases. The length of the CDR3 is 14 residues. Germline values: CDR1 SGHAT, CDR2 FQNNGV. The CDR3 DNA follows: TGTGCCAGCAGCTTAGTAAATGTTGGAAACACCATATATTTT. This gives the protein CASSLVNVGNTIYF.

CDR3 bases: TGTGCCAGCAGCGGGAGCGGGAGGTGGAATGAGCAGTTCTTC. Translating gives CASSGSGRWNEQFF. The chain employs TRBV9 and TRBJ2-1; TRBD2 matches 9 bases. This CDR3 is 14 amino acids long. The J segment lost 7 bases and the V segment lost 3 bases, leaving 5 bases of the junction unmatched. Germline CDR1 reads SGDLS; CDR2 reads YYNGEE.

This clone was recorded a few times. J is TRBJ1-1 and V is TRBV6-2 or TRBV6-3; 7 bases match TRBD1. The J segment lost 7 bases and the V segment lost 6 bases, leaving 2 bases of the junction unmatched. This CDR3 is built from 11 residues. Germline loops: CDR1 MNHEY, CDR2 SVGEGT. CDR3: CASSRGIEAFF. DNA for the CDR3: TGTGCCAGCAGCAGGGGGATTGAAGCTTTCTTT.

The CDR3 bases are TGTGCCAGCAGTCCCCGGACTAGCGGGAGAGTGGAGCAGTACTTC. Its translation is CASSPRTSGRVEQYF. V and J are TRBV6-5 and TRBJ2-7; 13 bases are shared with TRBD2. Germline CDR1 and CDR2: MNHEY and SVGAGI. The CDR3 length is 15 residues. Germline trimming cut 5 bases from V and 7 bases from J; bases unmatched to any gene: 8.